This TCR beta chain comes out of a study of lymphopenia after photon versus proton radiotherapy. This clone has more than one count but fewer than ten. Its antigen is as yet unknown. The data were produced by immunoSEQ multiplex PCR, yet TCRdb's version contains in-frame clones alone and is incomplete. This table has more than 30,000 clones, nearly 90% appearing once. Study conclusions and caveats: Post-nadir diversity loss with photons came from oligoclonal expansion, particularly CD8+ Temra cells. Only patients who died were analyzed for survival; proton advantage is unproven.

Germline V gives CDR1 GTSNPN, CDR2 SVGIG (reference sequence). The CDR3 has 13 residues. The V end lost 5 bases, the J end lost 3 bases, and 13 bases lay between the germline ends. V is TRBV30 and J is TRBJ1-2; D ambiguous. The specimen was peripheral blood, collected from a patient treated with proton-based radiotherapy. The source of this sequence is a woman aged 65 to 85 with pancreatic cancer. Some clones in this sample may be carry-over from other donors' samples. CDR3 DNA: TGTGCCTGGCACCTGGGCGGTGACTATGGCTACACCTTC. Translation gives CAWHLGGDYGYTF.